What follows are 16 T cell receptor beta chains derived from one specimen sequenced in a study of OX40 agonist ivuxolimab in advanced cancers. The repertoire was sequenced with immunoSEQ multiplex PCR; TCRdb's copy has only in-frame clones and lacks some. The sample shows around 30,000 clones, 65% to 85% of them seen only once. The source material was CD4+ or CD8+ T cells sorted from blood, sampled in a trial of the OX40 agonist ivuxolimab. These receptor sequences come from an adult with an advanced solid tumor such as melanoma, head and neck, liver or kidney cancer.

The CDR3 DNA sequence: TGTGCCAGCAGCCCGTGGTCCTCCTACGAGCAGTACTTC. Translated: CASSPWSSYEQYF. The V gene is TRBV5-6, the J gene TRBJ2-7, with D unresolved. This CDR3 is built from 13 residues. CDR1 is SGHDT, CDR2 YYEEEE, per germline. Trimming removed 4 bases from V and 0 bases from J, with 8 bases in between. The full variable domain, in which reference TRBV5-6 and TRBJ2-7 provide the parts outside the CDR3, is DAGVTQSPTHLIKTRGQQVTLRCSPKSGHDTVSWYQQALGQGPQFIFQYYEEEERQRGNFPDRFSGHQFPNYSSELNVNALLLGDSALYLCASSPWSSYEQYFGPGTRLTVT.

The CDR3 spells CASSAGGVGGSGAPQHF. The CDR3 DNA sequence: TGTGCCAGCAGCGCAGGGGGCGTTGGGGGAAGTGGTGCGCCCCAGCATTTT. The chain carries TRBV2 and TRBJ1-5; 8 bases agree with TRBD1. The CDR3 consists of 17 residues. The V segment lost 6 bases and the J segment 9 bases; nucleotides outside the gene matches: 19. The germline gives CDR1 SNHLY, CDR2 FYNNEI. Complete variable domain (other parts from reference TRBV2 and TRBJ1-5): EPEVTQTPSHQVTQMGQEVILRCVPISNHLYFYWYRQILGQKVEFLVSFYNNEISEKSEIFDDQFSVERPDGSNFTLKIRSTKLEDSAMYFCASSAGGVGGSGAPQHFGDGTRLSIL.

This rearrangement joins TRBV2 to TRBJ2-3; weak D call: TRBD2 (5 bases). CDR1 is SNHLY, CDR2 FYNNEI, per germline. The V end lost 0 bases, the J end lost 4 bases, and 8 bases lay between the germline ends. This CDR3 contains 14 residues. The CDR3 sequence: CASSEAWEPDTQYF. The CDR3 nucleotides read TGTGCCAGCAGTGAAGCGTGGGAGCCAGATACGCAGTATTTT.

The chain has TRBV11-1 and TRBJ2-7; D might be TRBD1 (5 bases). CDR1 SGHAT and CDR2 FQDESV come from the germline V gene (reference sequence). The CDR3 consists of 13 residues. V was trimmed by 1 base and J by 1 base, leaving 5 bases between them. The CDR3 is CASSLEGSYEQYF. The CDR3 bases are TGTGCCAGCAGCTTAGAGGGGTCCTACGAGCAGTACTTC.

The chain links TRBV14 to TRBJ2-6; tentatively, D is TRBD2 (5 bases). The CDR3 covers 16 residues. Germline-derived CDR1 and CDR2 are SGHDN and FVKESK. Between the trimmed V and J ends, which lost 3 bases and 3 bases, there was a span of 12 bases. CDR3 residues: CASSHLGVDGANVLTF. The DNA of the CDR3 is TGTGCCAGCAGCCACCTGGGAGTGGATGGGGCCAACGTCCTGACTTTC.

V and J are TRBV5-6 and TRBJ1-1; the D gene is possibly TRBD1 (6 bases). Trimming took off 5 bases at V and 8 bases at J, with 13 bases between the two ends. The CDR3 is 12 residues long. Germline values: CDR1 SGHDT, CDR2 YYEEEE. CDR3 coding DNA: TGTGCCAGCAGACAGGGCGGGGGCGAAGCTTTCTTT. Its protein product is CASRQGGGEAFF.

This chain joins TRBV27 and TRBJ2-5; weak D call: TRBD2 (5 bases). The CDR3 extends over 14 amino acids. Trimming stripped 5 bases from V and 4 bases from J, with 14 bases between. Germline lookup yields CDR1 MNHEY and CDR2 SMNVEV (reference sequence). The CDR3 DNA is TGTGCCAGCAGTCCTTTCCTTGGGAGAGAGACCCAGTACTTC. Translating gives CASSPFLGRETQYF.

A note on this clone: Compared with germline, one end of the junction differs, possibly owing to a read error. The gene calls are TRBV7-9 and TRBJ1-2; TRBD1 might be the D (5 bases). The length of the CDR3 is 14 residues. CDR1 SEHNR and CDR2 FQNEAQ come from the germline V gene (reference sequence). CDR3 sequence: CASSHPDRFYLSNF. CDR3 in DNA: TGTGCCAGCAGCCATCCCGACAGATTCTACCTTAGTAACTTC.

The rearrangement uses TRBV5-1 and TRBJ2-1; D not certain. The germline V and J ends were trimmed by 2 bases and 6 bases, with 9 bases remaining between them. This CDR3 is built from 13 residues. CDR1 and CDR2 from the germline V gene are SGHRS and YFSETQ. The DNA for the CDR3 is TGCGCCAGCAGCTTCGACACCGGCAATGAGCAGTTCTTC. It is translated as CASSFDTGNEQFF.

The V call is TRBV2, the J call TRBJ2-3; 9 bases line up with TRBD2. The CDR3 covers 18 residues. Per the germline V gene, CDR1 is SNHLY and CDR2 is FYNNEI. Germline trimming cut 1 base from V and 0 bases from J; bases unmatched to any gene: 8. The CDR3 sequence: CASSEDPLAGSSTDTQYF. CDR3 bases: TGTGCCAGCAGTGAAGACCCTCTAGCGGGGTCTAGCACAGATACGCAGTATTTT.

The rearrangement joins TRBV7-9 to TRBJ2-5, with no clear D. Trimming took 5 bases from V and 5 from J, leaving 15 bases between them. Germline values: CDR1 SEHNR, CDR2 FQNEAQ (reference sequence). This CDR3 is 14 amino acids long. CDR3 nucleotide sequence: TGTGCCAGCAGCCCCGACCTCGGTACGGAGACCCAGTACTTC. Translation: CASSPDLGTETQYF.

This chain links TRBV9 with TRBJ2-3, with 9 nucleotides matching TRBD2. The CDR3 sequence is 17 residues long. V gave up 4 bases and J gave up 3 bases; unmatched junction bases: 12. CDR1 and CDR2 from the germline V gene are SGDLS and YYNGEE. The CDR3 loop is CASSPRGSGRHTDTQYF. CDR3 bases: TGTGCCAGCAGCCCCCGGGGGAGCGGGAGGCATACAGATACGCAGTATTTT.

The chain couples TRBV28 to TRBJ2-1; 9 bases map to TRBD1. V shed 3 bases, J shed 4 bases, and the junction held 7 bases outside the gene matches. From germline, CDR1 is MDHEN and CDR2 SYDVKM. The CDR3 runs 16 residues. CDR3 amino acids: CASSFPTGGRYNEQFF. The CDR3 DNA sequence: TGTGCCAGCAGTTTCCCGACAGGGGGAAGGTACAATGAGCAGTTCTTC. The whole variable domain, remainder taken from reference TRBV28 and TRBJ2-1, is DVKVTQSSRYLVKRTGEKVFLECVQDMDHENMFWYRQDPGLGLRLIYFSYDVKMKEKGDIPEGYSVSREKKERFSLILESASTNQTSMYLCASSFPTGGRYNEQFFGPGTRLTVL.

The V gene is TRBV10-3, the J gene TRBJ2-7; 10 bases agree with TRBD2. Looked up from germline, CDR1 is ENHRY and CDR2 is SYGVKD. This CDR3 is 16 amino acids long. V lost 0 bases to trimming and J lost 7 bases; unmatched junction nucleotides: 9. For the CDR3, the DNA is TGTGCCATCAGTGAGTCGAAAGCGGGGGGGCCGCGGGAGCAGTACTTC. It translates to CAISESKAGGPREQYF.

This chain links TRBV9 with TRBJ2-1, with no clear D. The V gene lost 0 bases and the J gene lost 2 bases, with 9 bases spanning the gap. CDR1 is SGDLS and CDR2 is YYNGEE in the germline V gene. The CDR3 spans 15 residues. CDR3 bases: TGTGCCAGCAGCGTAGCCAGCGCTACCTACAATGAGCAGTTCTTC. It yields the protein CASSVASATYNEQFF.

V usage is TRBV9 and J usage is TRBJ2-1; D remains unclear. V shed 5 bases and J shed 6 bases, with 9 bases lying between them. The CDR3 is 12 amino acids. CDR1 and CDR2 (germline): SGDLS, YYNGEE. The CDR3 nucleotides read TGTGCCAGCAGACCCTTCTGCAATGAGCAGTTCTTC. Translation: CASRPFCNEQFF. The whole variable domain, filled in from reference TRBV9 and TRBJ2-1, reads DSGVTQTPKHLITATGQRVTLRCSPRSGDLSVYWYQQSLDQGLQFLIQYYNGEERAKGNILERFSAQQFPDLHSELNLSSLELGDSALYFCASRPFCNEQFFGPGTRLTVL.